These 17 T cell receptor beta chains share one sample of origin, sequenced in a study of T cells in Graves' hyperthyroidism and ophthalmopathy. TCR beta CDR3 sequences were amplified from RNA transcripts. With the HTBI primer set, the TCR CDR3 went through a first round of RT-PCR. TCRdb re-analysed the multiplex PCR reads in MiXCR, keeping a single row per CDR3 protein. This sample yields about 400,000 distinct CDR3 sequences, of which approximately 15% are seen a single time; roughly 7.7% belongs to the top ten. The sequencing input was blood. These receptors were obtained from a woman aged 18-29 years with Graves' hyperthyroidism.

This clonotype was seen many times. The rearrangement joins TRBV6-1 to TRBJ2-3; 8 nucleotides agree with TRBD2. The CDR3 is 14 residues long. The J segment lost 4 bases and the V segment lost 5 bases, leaving 5 bases of the junction unmatched. Germline lookup yields CDR1 MNHNS and CDR2 SASEGT. Written as DNA, the CDR3 is TGTGCCAGCAGTCTCGGGGGGGCCGCAGATACGCAGTATTTT. Its translation is CASSLGGAADTQYF.

Only a few counts were recorded for this clonotype. The chain is built from TRBV28 and TRBJ1-3; a weak D match, TRBD1 (5 bases). CDR1 is MDHEN, CDR2 SYDVKM, per germline. V was cut by 7 bases and J by 3 bases, with 10 bases left in between. The CDR3 covers 13 residues. The CDR3 is CASTFGGGNTIYF. The CDR3 nucleotides are TGTGCCAGCACCTTCGGGGGTGGAAACACCATATATTTT.

V gene TRBV7-9 combines with J gene TRBJ1-2; no firm D call. From germline, CDR1 is SEHNR and CDR2 FQNEAQ (reference sequence). The CDR3 totals 10 residues. V lost 8 bases and J lost 8, with 9 bases in between. The chain's CDR3 is CASRGSGYTF. The CDR3 region has the DNA TGTGCCAGCCGAGGTTCCGGCTACACCTTC.

In its sample, this clonotype was seen many times. This chain links TRBV20-1 with TRBJ2-3, with 14 bases that match TRBD2. Germline values: CDR1 DFQATT, CDR2 SNEGSKA (reference sequence). V gave up 4 bases and J gave up 14 bases; unmatched junction bases: 11. This CDR3 contains 14 residues. DNA for the CDR3: TGCAGTGCTAACGGACTAGCGGGGGGCCATAGTTTGTATTTT. Its translation: CSANGLAGGHSLYF.

J is TRBJ2-7 and V is TRBV4-1; D is tentatively TRBD1 or TRBD2 (5 bases each). The V gene's germline CDR1 is MGHRA and CDR2 YSYEKL. V shed 1 base and J shed 2 bases, with 12 bases lying between them. CDR3 length: 15 residues. The CDR3 reads CASSQGRDGAYEQYF. CDR3 DNA: TGCGCCAGCAGCCAAGGCCGGGACGGCGCCTACGAGCAGTACTTC.

The table lists this clonotype with many counts. The genes are TRBV7-2 and TRBJ2-5, with TRBD2 identical over 8 bases. This CDR3 is 19 amino acids long. V shed 2 bases and J 5 bases; nucleotides not matched to a gene: 19. Germline CDR1 and CDR2: SGHTA and FQGNSA. CDR3 loop: CASSLLGRRGGHKEETQYF. CDR3 sequence (DNA): TGTGCCAGCAGCTTATTGGGCCGCCGGGGGGGCCATAAAGAGGAGACCCAGTACTTC.

This clonotype was detected many times. V usage is TRBV7-3 and J usage is TRBJ2-5; a possible D gene is TRBD2 (6 bases). This CDR3 is 15 amino acids long. In germline, CDR1 is SGHTA, CDR2 FQGTGA. The V and J ends lost 5 bases and 5 bases respectively, with 18 bases between them. The CDR3 DNA follows: TGTGCCAGCAGCCCCGGGACTTTCCGAGGGGAGACCCAGTACTTC. Its translation is CASSPGTFRGETQYF.

This clonotype appeared many times. V gene TRBV12-5 combines with J gene TRBJ2-2; TRBD1 might be the D (5 bases). Germline V lookup: CDR1 LGHNT, CDR2 FRNRAP. The V gene lost 1 base and the J gene lost 0 bases, with 18 bases spanning the gap. The CDR3 length is 19 residues. Here the CDR3 reads CASGLATVYHYANTGELFF. The DNA of the CDR3 is TGTGCTAGTGGTTTGGCGACAGTCTACCATTACGCGAACACCGGGGAGCTGTTTTTT.

The table lists this clonotype with many counts. The chain couples TRBV2 to TRBJ2-7, with TRBD2 matching over 10 bases. Germline loops: CDR1 SNHLY, CDR2 FYNNEI. V lost 4 bases, J lost 3 bases, and 6 bases stayed unmatched. CDR3 size: 15 residues. CDR3 nucleotides: TGTGCCAGCAGTGTGTCTAGCGGGAGTATCTACGAGCAGTACTTC. Translating gives CASSVSSGSIYEQYF.

This clonotype occurred many times. This chain links TRBV7-2 with TRBJ2-7; TRBD2 matches at 11 bases. V was clipped by 5 bases and J by 0 bases; unmatched bases: 24. The germline CDR1 and CDR2 sequences are SGHTA and FQGNSA. The CDR3 is 22 amino acids. CDR3 sequence reads: CASSLPTGTSGQSPGSSYEQYF. The CDR3 DNA sequence: TGTGCCAGCAGCCTACCCACCGGGACTAGCGGCCAATCCCCGGGGAGCTCCTACGAGCAGTACTTC.

Ten or more counts support this clonotype. This CDR3 reads CAHGDRGPETQYF. CDR3 DNA sequence: TGTGCTCATGGAGACAGGGGGCCAGAGACCCAGTACTTC. V is TRBV30 and J is TRBJ2-5, with 10 bases matching TRBD1. The CDR3 runs to 13 residues. Germline V CDR1 and CDR2: GTSNPN, SVGIG (reference sequence).

In the case of this clonotype: A read error may explain this, as a much larger clone is one base away. The V call is TRBV9, the J call TRBJ2-7; the D is unclear. CDR1 is SGDLS, CDR2 YYNGEE, per germline. The CDR3 consists of 15 residues. The CDR3 nucleotides are TGTGCCAGCAGCGTAGCGGCGACGGGCTCCTACGAGCGGTACTTC. This codes for CASSVAATGSYERYF.

The CDR3 region is CASSHQRVGGVVFEQYF. The CDR3 DNA follows: TGTGCCAGCAGTCACCAGCGGGTCGGGGGGGTTGTCTTCGAGCAGTACTTC. The V and J genes are TRBV2 and TRBJ2-7, with 8 bases fitting TRBD2. Per the germline V gene, CDR1 is SNHLY and CDR2 is FYNNEI. CDR3 length: 17 residues. V shed 5 bases, J shed 6 bases, and the junction held 18 bases outside the gene matches.

The chain combines TRBV9 with TRBJ2-5; D unclear. There are 13 residues in the CDR3. V gave up 0 bases and J gave up 5 bases, with 8 bases separating them. Looked up from germline, CDR1 is SGDLS and CDR2 is YYNGEE. CDR3 bases: TGTGCCAGCAGCGTAGGGGCGTGGGAGACCCAGTACTTC. The encoded protein is CASSVGAWETQYF.

In the case of this clonotype: It may be a read error: a sequence one base away is much more abundant. The genes are TRBV5-1 and TRBJ2-7; D may be TRBD2 (5 bases). Germline V lookup: CDR1 SGHRS, CDR2 YFSETQ. The CDR3 is 12 residues long. The CDR3 bases are TGCGCCAGCAGCGCCGGCGTTAGCGAGCTGTACTTC. Amino acid sequence: CASSAGVSELYF. The full variable domain, in which reference TRBV5-1 and TRBJ2-7 provide the parts outside the CDR3, is KAGVTQTPRYLIKTRGQQVTLSCSPISGHRSVSWYQQTPGQGLQFLFEYFSETQRNKGNFPGRFSGRQFSNSRSEMNVSTLELGDSALYLCASSAGVSELYFGPGTRLTVT.

The rearrangement links TRBV27 to TRBJ1-1; 7 nucleotides align to TRBD1. This CDR3 spans 14 amino acids. V lost 3 bases and J lost 4; bases outside the gene matches: 5. CDR1 and CDR2 (germline): MNHEY, SMNVEV (reference sequence). CDR3 sequence: CASSFDRDRTEAFF. In DNA, the CDR3 is TGTGCCAGCAGTTTCGACAGGGACCGCACTGAAGCTTTCTTT.

The V gene is TRBV20-1, the J gene TRBJ1-3; the D gene is possibly TRBD1 (6 bases). Germline lookup yields CDR1 DFQATT and CDR2 SNEGSKA (reference sequence). CDR3 length: 14 residues. The V end was cut by 0 bases, the J end by 7 bases, with 13 bases between. CDR3 in amino acids: CSARDGGQGNTIYF. As DNA, the CDR3 is TGCAGTGCTAGAGACGGGGGGCAGGGGAACACCATATATTTT.